This TCR beta chain comes out of a study of blood T cell repertoires in COVID-19. Study details: Samples representing acute and convalescent COVID-19 were sourced from the United States, Italy and Spain.

CDR3 length: 15 amino acids. Germline V gene sequence: CDR1 MDHEN, CDR2 SYDVKM. V lost 5 bases and J lost 9, with 20 bases in between. As handled by the study authors: Amplified reference gene primers provided the basis for estimating nucleated cell counts. Here immunoSEQ multiplex PCR was the method, and the copy in TCRdb shows in-frame clones only, minus some. V, J and clone size were drawn from that table, and D and trimming were deduced from the DNA. The sample lists 50,000 to 75,000 clones; about 80% were seen once. The source material was peripheral blood. This sequence originates from a woman of 80 years or more with acute or convalescent COVID-19. V is TRBV28 and J is TRBJ2-1; D may be TRBD2 (6 bases). In DNA, the CDR3 is TGTGCCAGCAGTACGTTAGCGGAAGGGGTGGGTGAGCAGTTCTTC. Translating gives CASSTLAEGVGEQFF. The full variable domain, completed using reference TRBV28 and TRBJ2-1, is DVKVTQSSRYLVKRTGEKVFLECVQDMDHENMFWYRQDPGLGLRLIYFSYDVKMKEKGDIPEGYSVSREKKERFSLILESASTNQTSMYLCASSTLAEGVGEQFFGPGTRLTVL.